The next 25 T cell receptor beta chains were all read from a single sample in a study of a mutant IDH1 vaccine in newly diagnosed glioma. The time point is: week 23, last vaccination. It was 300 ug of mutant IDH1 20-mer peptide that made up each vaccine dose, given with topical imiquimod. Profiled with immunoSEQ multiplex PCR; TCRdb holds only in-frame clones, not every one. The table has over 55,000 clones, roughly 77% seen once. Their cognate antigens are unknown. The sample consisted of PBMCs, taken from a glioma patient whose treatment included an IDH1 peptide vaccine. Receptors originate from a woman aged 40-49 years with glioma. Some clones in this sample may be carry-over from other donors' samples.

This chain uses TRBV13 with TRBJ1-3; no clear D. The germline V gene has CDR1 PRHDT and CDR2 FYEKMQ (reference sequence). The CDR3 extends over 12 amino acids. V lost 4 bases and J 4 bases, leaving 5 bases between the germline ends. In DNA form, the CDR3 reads TGTGCCAGCAGCTCACAAGGAAACACCATATATTTT. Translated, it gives CASSSQGNTIYF.

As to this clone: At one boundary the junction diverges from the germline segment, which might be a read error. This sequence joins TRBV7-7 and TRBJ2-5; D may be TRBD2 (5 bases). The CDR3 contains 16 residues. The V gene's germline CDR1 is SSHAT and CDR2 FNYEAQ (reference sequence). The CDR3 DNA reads TGTGCTAGCAGCCCGATAGGGAGCACACTCCAAGAGACCCAGTACTTC. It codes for CASSPIGSTLQETQYF. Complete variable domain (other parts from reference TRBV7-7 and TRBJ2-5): GAGVSQSPRYKVTKRGQDVTLRCDPISSHATLYWYQQALGQGPEFLTYFNYEAQPDKSGLPSDRFSAERPEGSISTLTIQRTEQRDSAMYRCASSPIGSTLQETQYFGPGTRLLVL.

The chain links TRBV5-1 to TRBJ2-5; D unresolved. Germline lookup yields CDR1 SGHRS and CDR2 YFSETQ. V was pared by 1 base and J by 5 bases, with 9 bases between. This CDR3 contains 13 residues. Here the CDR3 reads CASSLNNRETQYF. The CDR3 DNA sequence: TGCGCCAGCAGCTTGAACAATCGGGAGACCCAGTACTTC.

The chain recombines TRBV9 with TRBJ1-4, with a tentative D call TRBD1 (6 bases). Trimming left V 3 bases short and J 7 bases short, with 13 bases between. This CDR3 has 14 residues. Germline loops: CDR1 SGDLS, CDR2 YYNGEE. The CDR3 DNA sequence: TGTGCCAGCAGCGGTGGGGGCGTTGGTGAAAAACTGTTTTTT. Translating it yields CASSGGGVGEKLFF.

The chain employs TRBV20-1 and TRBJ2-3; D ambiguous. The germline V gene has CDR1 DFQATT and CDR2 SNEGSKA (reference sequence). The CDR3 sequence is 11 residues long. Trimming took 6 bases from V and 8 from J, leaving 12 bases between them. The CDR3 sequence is CSALHAGTQYF. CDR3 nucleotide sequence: TGCAGTGCCTTGCATGCTGGTACGCAGTATTTT.

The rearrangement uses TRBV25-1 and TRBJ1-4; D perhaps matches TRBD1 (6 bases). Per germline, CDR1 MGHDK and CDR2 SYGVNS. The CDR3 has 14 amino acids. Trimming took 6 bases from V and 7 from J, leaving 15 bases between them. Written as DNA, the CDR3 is TGTGCCAGCAGCCCCCGGGGGGGCCGTGAAAAACTGTTTTTT. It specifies CASSPRGGREKLFF.

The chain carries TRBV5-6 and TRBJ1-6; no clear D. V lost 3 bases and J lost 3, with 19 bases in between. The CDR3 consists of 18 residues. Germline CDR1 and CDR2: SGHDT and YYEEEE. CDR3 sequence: CASSSPLLRNRYNSPLHF. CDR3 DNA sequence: TGTGCCAGCAGCTCCCCTCTGCTCCGGAACCGCTATAATTCACCCCTCCACTTT.

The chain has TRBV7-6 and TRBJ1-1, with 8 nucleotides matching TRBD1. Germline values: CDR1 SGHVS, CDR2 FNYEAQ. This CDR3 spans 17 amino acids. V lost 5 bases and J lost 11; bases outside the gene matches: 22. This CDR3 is CASSIGGGQVHANEAFF. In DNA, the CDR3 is TGTGCCAGCAGCATAGGGGGGGGACAGGTTCATGCTAATGAGGCTTTCTTT.

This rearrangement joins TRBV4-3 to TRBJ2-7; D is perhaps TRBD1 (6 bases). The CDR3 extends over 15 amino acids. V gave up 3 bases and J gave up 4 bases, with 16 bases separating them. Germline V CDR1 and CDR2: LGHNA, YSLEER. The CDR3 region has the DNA TGCGCCAGCAGCCAGGTCCGGGACAAGTGGTACGAGCAGTACTTC. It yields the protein CASSQVRDKWYEQYF.

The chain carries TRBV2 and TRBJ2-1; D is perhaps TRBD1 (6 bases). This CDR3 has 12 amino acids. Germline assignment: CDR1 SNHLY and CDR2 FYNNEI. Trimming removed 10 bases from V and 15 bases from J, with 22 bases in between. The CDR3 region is CATLTDPGHSFF. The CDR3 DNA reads TGTGCCACTCTTACGGATCCGGGACACTCGTTCTTC.

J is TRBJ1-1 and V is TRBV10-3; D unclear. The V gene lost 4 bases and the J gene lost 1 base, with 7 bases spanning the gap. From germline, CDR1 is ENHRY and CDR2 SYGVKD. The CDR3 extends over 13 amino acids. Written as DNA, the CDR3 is TGTGCCATCAGTGTCTCTAAGAACACTGAAGCTTTCTTT. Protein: CAISVSKNTEAFF.

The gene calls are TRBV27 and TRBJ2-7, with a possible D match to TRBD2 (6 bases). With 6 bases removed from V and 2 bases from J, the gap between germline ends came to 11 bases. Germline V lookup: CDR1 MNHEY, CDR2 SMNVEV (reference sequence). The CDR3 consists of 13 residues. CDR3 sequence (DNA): TGTGCCAGCAGCGCGGGACTCGCCTACGAGCAGTACTTC. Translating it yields CASSAGLAYEQYF.

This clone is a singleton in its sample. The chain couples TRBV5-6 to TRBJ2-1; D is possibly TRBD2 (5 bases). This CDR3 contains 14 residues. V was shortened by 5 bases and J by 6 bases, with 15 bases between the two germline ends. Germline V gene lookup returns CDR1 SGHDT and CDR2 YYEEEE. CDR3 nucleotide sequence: TGTGCCAGCAGAAGGGTGGAGGACGTCAATGAGCAGTTCTTC. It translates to CASRRVEDVNEQFF.

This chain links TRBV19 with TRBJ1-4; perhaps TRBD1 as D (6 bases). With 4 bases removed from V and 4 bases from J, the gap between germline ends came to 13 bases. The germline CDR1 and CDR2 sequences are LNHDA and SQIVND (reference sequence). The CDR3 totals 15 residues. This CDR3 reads CASSSQDRYNEKLFF. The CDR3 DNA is TGTGCCAGTAGTAGCCAAGACAGGTATAATGAAAAACTGTTTTTT.

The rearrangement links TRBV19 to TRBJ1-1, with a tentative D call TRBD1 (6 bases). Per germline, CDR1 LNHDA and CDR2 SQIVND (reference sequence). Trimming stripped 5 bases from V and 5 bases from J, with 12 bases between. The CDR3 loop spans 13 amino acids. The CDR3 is CASSFQGQTEAFF. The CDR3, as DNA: TGTGCCAGTAGTTTCCAGGGACAAACTGAAGCTTTCTTT.

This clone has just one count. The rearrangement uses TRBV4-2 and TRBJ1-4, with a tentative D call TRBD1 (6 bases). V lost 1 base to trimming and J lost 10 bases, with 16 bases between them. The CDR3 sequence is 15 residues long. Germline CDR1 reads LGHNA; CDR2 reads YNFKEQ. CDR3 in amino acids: CASSQGGRVEGKLFF. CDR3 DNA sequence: TGTGCCAGCAGCCAAGGGGGGCGGGTTGAAGGAAAACTGTTTTTT.

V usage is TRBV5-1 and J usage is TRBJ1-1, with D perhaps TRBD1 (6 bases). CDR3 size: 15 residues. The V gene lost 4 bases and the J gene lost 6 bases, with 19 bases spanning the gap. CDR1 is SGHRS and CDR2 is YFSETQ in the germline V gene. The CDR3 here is CASSLRTGPWAEAFF. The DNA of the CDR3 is TGCGCCAGCAGCCTACGAACAGGGCCGTGGGCTGAAGCTTTCTTT.

The CDR3, as DNA: TGTGCCAGCAGGAAGCGAGGGAGCTCCTATAATTCACCCCTCCACTTT. Translating it yields CASRKRGSSYNSPLHF. This chain uses TRBV2 with TRBJ1-6; D gene uncertain. This CDR3 is 16 amino acids long. The germline V gene encodes CDR1 SNHLY and CDR2 FYNNEI. With 6 bases removed from V and 0 bases from J, the gap between germline ends came to 12 bases.

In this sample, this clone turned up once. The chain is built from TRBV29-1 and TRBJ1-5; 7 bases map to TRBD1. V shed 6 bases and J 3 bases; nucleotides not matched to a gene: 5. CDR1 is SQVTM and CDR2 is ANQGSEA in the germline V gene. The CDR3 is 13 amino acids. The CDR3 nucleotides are TGCAGCGTCTTGGGACAGATCAATCAGCCCCAGCATTTT. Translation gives CSVLGQINQPQHF.

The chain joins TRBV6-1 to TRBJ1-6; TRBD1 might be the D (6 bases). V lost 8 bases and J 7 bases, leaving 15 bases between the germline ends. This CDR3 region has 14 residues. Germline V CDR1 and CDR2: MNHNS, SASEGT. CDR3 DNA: TGTGCCAGCCTGCTGGACAGTGCGAATTCACCCCTCCACTTT. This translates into CASLLDSANSPLHF.

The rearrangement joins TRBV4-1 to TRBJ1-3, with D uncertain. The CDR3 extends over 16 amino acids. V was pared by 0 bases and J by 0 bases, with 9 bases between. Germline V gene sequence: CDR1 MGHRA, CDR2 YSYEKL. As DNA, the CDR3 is TGCGCCAGCAGCCAAGATTTTCCAGACTCTGGAAACACCATATATTTT. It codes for CASSQDFPDSGNTIYF.

CDR3 in DNA: TGCGCCAGCAGCTTGGGGGCGGTGAACACTGAAGCTTTCTTT. It yields the protein CASSLGAVNTEAFF. The V call is TRBV5-1, the J call TRBJ1-1; unclear D gene. This CDR3 region has 14 residues. Germline values: CDR1 SGHRS, CDR2 YFSETQ. Trimming cost V 0 bases and J 0 bases, with 6 bases left between them.

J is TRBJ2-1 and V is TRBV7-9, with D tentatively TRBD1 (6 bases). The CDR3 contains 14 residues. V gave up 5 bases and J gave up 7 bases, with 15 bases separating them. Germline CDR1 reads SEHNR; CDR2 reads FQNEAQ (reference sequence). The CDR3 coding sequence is TGTGCCAGCAGCCTCCCCGGACAGAGGAATGAGCAGTTCTTC. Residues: CASSLPGQRNEQFF.

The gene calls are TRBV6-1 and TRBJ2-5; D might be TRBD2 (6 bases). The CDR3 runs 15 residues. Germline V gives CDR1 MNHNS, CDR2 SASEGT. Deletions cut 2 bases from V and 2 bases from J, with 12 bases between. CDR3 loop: CASSELVGSQETQYF. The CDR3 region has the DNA TGTGCCAGCAGTGAATTGGTCGGGAGTCAAGAGACCCAGTACTTC.

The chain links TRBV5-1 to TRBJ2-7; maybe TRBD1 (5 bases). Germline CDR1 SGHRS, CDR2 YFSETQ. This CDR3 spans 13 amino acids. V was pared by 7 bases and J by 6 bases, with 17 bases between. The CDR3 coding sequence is TGCGCCAGCTACGACGGCAGGGTAGGCGAGCAGTACTTC. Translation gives CASYDGRVGEQYF. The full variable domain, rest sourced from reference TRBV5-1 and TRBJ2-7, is KAGVTQTPRYLIKTRGQQVTLSCSPISGHRSVSWYQQTPGQGLQFLFEYFSETQRNKGNFPGRFSGRQFSNSRSEMNVSTLELGDSALYLCASYDGRVGEQYFGPGTRLTVT.